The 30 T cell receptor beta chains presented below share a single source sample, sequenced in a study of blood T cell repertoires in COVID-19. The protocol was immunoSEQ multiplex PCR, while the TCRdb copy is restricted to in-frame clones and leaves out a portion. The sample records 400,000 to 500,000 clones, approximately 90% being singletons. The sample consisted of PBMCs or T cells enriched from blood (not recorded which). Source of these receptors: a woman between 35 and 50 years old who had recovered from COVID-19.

CDR3 region: CASSLSSSQLETQYF. For the CDR3, the DNA is TGTGCCAGCAGCTTGAGTTCCTCCCAGTTGGAGACCCAGTACTTC. The chain links TRBV5-4 to TRBJ2-5; D is ambiguous. The CDR3 spans 15 residues. Germline values: CDR1 SGHNT, CDR2 YYREEE (reference sequence). Trimming took 1 base from V and 5 from J, leaving 15 bases between them.

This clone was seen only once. The CDR3 DNA is TGTGCCAGCAGCCCCCGGGACAGGGGCAGGTACCAAGAGACCCAGTACTTC. Residues: CASSPRDRGRYQETQYF. This chain links TRBV5-4 with TRBJ2-5, with 10 bases fitting TRBD1. This CDR3 spans 17 amino acids. The junction had 9 bases not matched to a gene; V was cut back by 4 bases and J by 0 bases. The germline CDR1 and CDR2 sequences are SGHNT and YYREEE (reference sequence).

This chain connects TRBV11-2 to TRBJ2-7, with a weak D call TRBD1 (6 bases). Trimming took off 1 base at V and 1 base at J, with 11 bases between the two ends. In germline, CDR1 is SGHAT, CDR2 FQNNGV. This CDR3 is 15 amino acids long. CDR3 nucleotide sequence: TGTGCCAGCAGCTTAGCGGGACAAATTTCCTACGAGCAGTACTTC. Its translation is CASSLAGQISYEQYF.

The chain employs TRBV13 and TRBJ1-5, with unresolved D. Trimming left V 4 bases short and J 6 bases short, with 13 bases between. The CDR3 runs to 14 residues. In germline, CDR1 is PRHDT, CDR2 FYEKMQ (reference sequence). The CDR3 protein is CASSSGRGSQPQHF. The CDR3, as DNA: TGTGCCAGCAGCTCCGGGAGAGGAAGTCAGCCCCAGCATTTT.

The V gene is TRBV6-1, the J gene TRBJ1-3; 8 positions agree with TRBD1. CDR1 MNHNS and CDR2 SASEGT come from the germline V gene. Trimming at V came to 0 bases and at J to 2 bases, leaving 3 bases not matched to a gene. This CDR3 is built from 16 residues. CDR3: CASSEAGQGTGNTIYF. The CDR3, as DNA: TGTGCCAGCAGTGAAGCCGGACAGGGAACTGGAAACACCATATATTTT.

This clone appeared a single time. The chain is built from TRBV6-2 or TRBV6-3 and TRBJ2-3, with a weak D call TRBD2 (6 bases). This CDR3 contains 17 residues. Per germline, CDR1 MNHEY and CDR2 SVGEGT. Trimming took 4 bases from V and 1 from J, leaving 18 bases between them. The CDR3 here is CASSWGPRREGTDTQYF. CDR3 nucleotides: TGTGCCAGCAGTTGGGGTCCAAGAAGGGAGGGCACAGATACGCAGTATTTT.

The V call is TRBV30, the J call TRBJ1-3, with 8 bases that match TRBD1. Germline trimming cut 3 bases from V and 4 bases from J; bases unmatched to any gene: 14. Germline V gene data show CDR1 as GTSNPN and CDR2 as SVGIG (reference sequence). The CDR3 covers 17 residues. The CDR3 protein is CAWSRILGQGPGNTIYF. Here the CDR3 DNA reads TGTGCCTGGAGCCGAATCCTAGGACAGGGACCAGGAAACACCATATATTTT.

CDR3 amino acids: CASSLDGTLYEQYF. The CDR3 DNA follows: TGTGCCAGCAGCTTAGACGGGACACTCTACGAGCAGTACTTC. The V and J genes are TRBV13 and TRBJ2-7, with D possibly TRBD1 on 6 matching bases. From germline, CDR1 is PRHDT and CDR2 FYEKMQ (reference sequence). Trimming pared 1 base from V and 3 bases from J, leaving 10 bases between. The CDR3 length is 14 residues.

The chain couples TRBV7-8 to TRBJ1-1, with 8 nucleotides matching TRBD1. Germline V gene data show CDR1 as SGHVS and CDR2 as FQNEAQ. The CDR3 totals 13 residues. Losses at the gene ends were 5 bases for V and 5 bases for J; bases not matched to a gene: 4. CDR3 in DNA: TGTGCCAGCAGCCGACAGGGGAGAACTGAAGCTTTCTTT. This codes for CASSRQGRTEAFF.

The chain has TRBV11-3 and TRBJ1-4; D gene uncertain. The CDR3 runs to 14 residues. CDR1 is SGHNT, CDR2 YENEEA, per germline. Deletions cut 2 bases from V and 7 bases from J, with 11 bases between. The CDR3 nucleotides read TGTGCCAGCAGCTTACACCGATGGAGTGAAAAACTGTTTTTT. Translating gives CASSLHRWSEKLFF.

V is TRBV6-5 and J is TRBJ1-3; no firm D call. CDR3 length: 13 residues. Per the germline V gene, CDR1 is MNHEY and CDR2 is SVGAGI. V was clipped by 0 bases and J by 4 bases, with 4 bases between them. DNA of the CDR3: TGTGCCAGCAGTTACTCTAAAGGAAACACCATATATTTT. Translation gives CASSYSKGNTIYF.

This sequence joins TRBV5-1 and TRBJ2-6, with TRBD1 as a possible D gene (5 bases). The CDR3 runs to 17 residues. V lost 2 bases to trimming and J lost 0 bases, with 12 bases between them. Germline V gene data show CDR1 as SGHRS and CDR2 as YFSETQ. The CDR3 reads CASSFGGQGSGANVLTF. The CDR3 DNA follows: TGCGCCAGCAGCTTTGGTGGTCAGGGCTCTGGGGCCAACGTCCTGACTTTC.

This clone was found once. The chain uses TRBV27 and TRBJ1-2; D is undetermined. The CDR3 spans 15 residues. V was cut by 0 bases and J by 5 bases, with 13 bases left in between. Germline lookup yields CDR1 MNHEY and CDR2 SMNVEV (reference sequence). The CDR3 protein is CASSLSGGRGYGYTF. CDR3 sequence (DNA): TGTGCCAGCAGTTTATCGGGAGGGAGAGGTTATGGCTACACCTTC.

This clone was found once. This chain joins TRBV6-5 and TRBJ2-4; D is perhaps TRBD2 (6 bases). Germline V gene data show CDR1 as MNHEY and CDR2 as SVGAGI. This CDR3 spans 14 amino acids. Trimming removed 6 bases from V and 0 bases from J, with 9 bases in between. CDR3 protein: CASRTGVAKNIQYF. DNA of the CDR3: TGTGCCAGCAGAACGGGAGTAGCCAAAAACATTCAGTACTTC.

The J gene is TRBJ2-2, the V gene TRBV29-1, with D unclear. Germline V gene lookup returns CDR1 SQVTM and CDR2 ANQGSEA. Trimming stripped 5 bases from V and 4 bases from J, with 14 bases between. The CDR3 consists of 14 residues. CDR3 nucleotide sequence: TGCAGCGTTTCCCCCTCGACGGGCACCGGGGAGCTGTTTTTT. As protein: CSVSPSTGTGELFF.

CDR3 DNA: TGTGCCAGCAGCTTTGGGACTAGCGGAGCCTACAATGAGCAGTTCTTC. This gives the protein CASSFGTSGAYNEQFF. The chain joins TRBV11-3 to TRBJ2-1; 11 bases line up with TRBD2. Germline assignment: CDR1 SGHNT and CDR2 YENEEA. The junction had 3 bases not matched to a gene; V was cut back by 3 bases and J by 2 bases. The CDR3 consists of 16 residues.

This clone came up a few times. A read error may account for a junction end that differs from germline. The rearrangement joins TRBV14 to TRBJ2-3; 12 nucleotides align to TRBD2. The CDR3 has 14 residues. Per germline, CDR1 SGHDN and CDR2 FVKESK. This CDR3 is CASSQTRASGGALF. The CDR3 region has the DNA TGTGCCAGCAGCCAAACTCGCGCTAGCGGGGGGGCCCTGTTT.

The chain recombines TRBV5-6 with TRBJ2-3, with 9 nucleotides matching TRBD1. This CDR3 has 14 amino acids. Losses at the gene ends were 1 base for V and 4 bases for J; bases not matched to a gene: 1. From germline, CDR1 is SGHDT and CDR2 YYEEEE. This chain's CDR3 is CASSLRDRADTQYF. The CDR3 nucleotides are TGTGCCAGCAGCTTGCGGGACAGGGCAGATACGCAGTATTTT.

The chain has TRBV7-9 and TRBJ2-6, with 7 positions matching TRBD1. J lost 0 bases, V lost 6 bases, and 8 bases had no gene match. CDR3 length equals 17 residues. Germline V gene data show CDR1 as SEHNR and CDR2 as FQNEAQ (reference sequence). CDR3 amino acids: CASSPRTGVSGANVLTF. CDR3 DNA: TGTGCCAGCAGTCCCCGGACAGGCGTCTCTGGGGCCAACGTCCTGACTTTC.

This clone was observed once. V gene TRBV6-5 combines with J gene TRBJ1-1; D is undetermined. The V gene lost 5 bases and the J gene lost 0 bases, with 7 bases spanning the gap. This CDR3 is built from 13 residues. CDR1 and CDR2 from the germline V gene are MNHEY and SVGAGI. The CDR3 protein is CASSTQVNTEAFF. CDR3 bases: TGTGCCAGCAGTACTCAGGTGAACACTGAAGCTTTCTTT.

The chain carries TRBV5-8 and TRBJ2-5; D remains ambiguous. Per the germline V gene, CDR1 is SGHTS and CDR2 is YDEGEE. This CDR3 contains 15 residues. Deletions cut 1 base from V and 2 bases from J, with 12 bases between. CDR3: CASSLQLGLQETQYF. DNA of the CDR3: TGTGCCAGCAGCTTGCAGCTGGGCCTGCAAGAGACCCAGTACTTC.

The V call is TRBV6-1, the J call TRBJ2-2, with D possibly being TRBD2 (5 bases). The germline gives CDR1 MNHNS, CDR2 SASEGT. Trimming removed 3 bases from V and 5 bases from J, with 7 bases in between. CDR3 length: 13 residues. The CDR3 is CASSDRGTGELFF. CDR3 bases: TGTGCCAGCAGTGATCGGGGAACCGGGGAGCTGTTTTTT.

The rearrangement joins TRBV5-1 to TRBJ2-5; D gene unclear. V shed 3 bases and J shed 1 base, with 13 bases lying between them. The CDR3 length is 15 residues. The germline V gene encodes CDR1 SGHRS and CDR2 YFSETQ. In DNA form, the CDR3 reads TGCGCCAGCAGCTCGGTCAGGCAAAGCCAAGAGACCCAGTACTTC. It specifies CASSSVRQSQETQYF. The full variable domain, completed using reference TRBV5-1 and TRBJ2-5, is KAGVTQTPRYLIKTRGQQVTLSCSPISGHRSVSWYQQTPGQGLQFLFEYFSETQRNKGNFPGRFSGRQFSNSRSEMNVSTLELGDSALYLCASSSVRQSQETQYFGPGTRLLVL.

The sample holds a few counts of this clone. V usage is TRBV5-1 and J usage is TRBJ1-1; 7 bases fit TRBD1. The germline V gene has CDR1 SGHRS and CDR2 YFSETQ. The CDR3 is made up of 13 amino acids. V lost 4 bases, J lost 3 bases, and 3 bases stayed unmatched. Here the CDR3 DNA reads TGCGCCAGCAGCCGGGACAGCGACACTGAAGCTTTCTTT. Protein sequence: CASSRDSDTEAFF.

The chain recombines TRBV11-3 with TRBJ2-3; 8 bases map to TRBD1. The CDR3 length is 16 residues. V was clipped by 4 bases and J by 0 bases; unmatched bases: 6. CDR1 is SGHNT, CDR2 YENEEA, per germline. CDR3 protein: CASSSWTGYSTDTQYF. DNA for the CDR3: TGTGCCAGCAGCTCATGGACAGGGTATAGCACAGATACGCAGTATTTT.

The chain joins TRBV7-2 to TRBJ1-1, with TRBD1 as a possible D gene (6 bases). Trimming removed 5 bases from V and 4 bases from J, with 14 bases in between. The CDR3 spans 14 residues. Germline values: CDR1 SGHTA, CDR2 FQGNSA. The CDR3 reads CASSLTQGSTEAFF. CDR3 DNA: TGTGCCAGCAGCCTAACCCAGGGGTCCACTGAAGCTTTCTTT.

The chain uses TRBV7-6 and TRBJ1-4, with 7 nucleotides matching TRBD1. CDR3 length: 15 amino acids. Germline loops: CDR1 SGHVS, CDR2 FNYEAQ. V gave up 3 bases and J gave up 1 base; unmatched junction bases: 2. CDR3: CASSLTGRTNEKLFF. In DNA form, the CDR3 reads TGTGCCAGCAGCTTGACAGGGCGAACTAATGAAAAACTGTTTTTT.

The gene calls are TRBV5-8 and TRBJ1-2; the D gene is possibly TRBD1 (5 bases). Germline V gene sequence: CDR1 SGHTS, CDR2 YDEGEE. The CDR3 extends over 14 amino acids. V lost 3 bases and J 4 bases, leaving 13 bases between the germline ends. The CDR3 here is CASSSTVLGYGYTF. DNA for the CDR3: TGTGCCAGCAGCTCGACAGTCCTCGGCTATGGCTACACCTTC. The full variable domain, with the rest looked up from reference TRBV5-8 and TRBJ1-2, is EAGVTQSPTHLIKTRGQQATLRCSPISGHTSVYWYQQALGLGLQFLLWYDEGEERNRGNFPPRFSGRQFPNYSSELNVNALELEDSALYLCASSSTVLGYGYTFGSGTRLTVV.

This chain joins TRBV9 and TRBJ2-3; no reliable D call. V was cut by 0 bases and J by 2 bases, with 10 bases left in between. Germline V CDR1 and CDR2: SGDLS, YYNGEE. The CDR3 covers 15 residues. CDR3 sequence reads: CASSVASAVTDTQYF. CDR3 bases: TGTGCCAGCAGCGTAGCCAGCGCCGTCACAGATACGCAGTATTTT.

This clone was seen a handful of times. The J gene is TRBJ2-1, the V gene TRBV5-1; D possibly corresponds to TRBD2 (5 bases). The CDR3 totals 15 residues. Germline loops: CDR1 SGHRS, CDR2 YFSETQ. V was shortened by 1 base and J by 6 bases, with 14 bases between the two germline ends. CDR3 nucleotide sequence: TGCGCCAGCAGCTTGTTTGTAGCGTCGGGCAATGAGCAGTTCTTC. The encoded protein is CASSLFVASGNEQFF.